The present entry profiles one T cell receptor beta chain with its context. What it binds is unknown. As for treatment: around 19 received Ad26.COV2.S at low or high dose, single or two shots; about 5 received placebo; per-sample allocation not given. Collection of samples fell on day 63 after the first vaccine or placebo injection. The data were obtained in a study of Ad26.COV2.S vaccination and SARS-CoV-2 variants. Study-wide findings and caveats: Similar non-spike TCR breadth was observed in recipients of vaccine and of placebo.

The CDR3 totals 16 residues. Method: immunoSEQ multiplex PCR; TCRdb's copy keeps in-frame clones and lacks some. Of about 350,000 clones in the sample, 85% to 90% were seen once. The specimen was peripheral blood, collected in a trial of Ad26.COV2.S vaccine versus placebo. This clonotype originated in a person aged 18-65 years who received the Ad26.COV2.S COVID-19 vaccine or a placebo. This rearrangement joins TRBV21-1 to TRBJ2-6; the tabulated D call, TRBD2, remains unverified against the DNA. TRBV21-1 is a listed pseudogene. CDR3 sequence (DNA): TGTGCCAGCAGCGGGACTCCCTGGTCTGGGGCCAACGTCCTGACTTTC. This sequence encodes CASSGTPWSGANVLTF.